Listed below are T cell receptor beta chains from one sample, sequenced in a study of shared clonotypes between healthy human individuals. Sequenced by immunoSEQ multiplex PCR; TCRdb stores in-frame clones only, minus some. This sample has roughly 1,500,000 clones; 98% occur once, and the top ten carry approximately 0.4%. The sequenced sample consisted of naive CD4+ T cells sorted from blood. These receptor sequences come from a man between 25 and 39 years old in good health. Each CDR3 is given with its conserved first and last residue. A D gene is named only where the DNA matches it firmly. Rows may omit the clone size; those that give it use once, few, many or a size class.

d_gene	abundance	v_gene	j_gene	CDR3nt	CDR3aa
NA	NA	TRBV7-2	TRBJ2-7	TGTGCCAGCAGCTTAGAGTACAACTACGAGCAGTACTTC	CASSLEYNYEQYF
NA	NA	TRBV7-9	TRBJ2-5	TGTGCCAGCAGCAAGTACCAAGAGACCCAGTACTTC	CASSKYQETQYF
NA	NA	TRBV5-4	TRBJ2-7	TGTGCCAGCAGCTTGGCGGGGGCTAGCAGCTACGAGCAGTACTTC	CASSLAGASSYEQYF
NA	NA	TRBV27	TRBJ2-1	TGTGCCAGCAGTTGGTCGACGGTGAGCTCCTACAATGAGCAGTTCTTC	CASSWSTVSSYNEQFF
NA	once	TRBV5-6	TRBJ1-1	TGTGCCAGCAGCTTAATCGTCTCTCACACTGAAGCTTTCTTT	CASSLIVSHTEAFF
TRBD2	NA	TRBV19	TRBJ2-5	TGTGCCAGTAGTGTAGGACTAGCGGGAGGGCCGACACAAGAGACCCAGTACTTC	CASSVGLAGGPTQETQYF
TRBD1	NA	TRBV11-3	TRBJ2-7	TGTGCCAGCAGCTTGGGACAGGGGGCTCCCTACGAGCAGTACTTC	CASSLGQGAPYEQYF
TRBD2	once	TRBV5-1	TRBJ2-2	TGCGCCAGCAGCGGTGGGACTAGCGGGGCCGGGGAGCTGTTTTTT	CASSGGTSGAGELFF
TRBD2	NA	TRBV27	TRBJ2-5	TGTGCCAGCAGTTTCGATCTAGCGGCCCACCAAGAGACCCAGTACTTC	CASSFDLAAHQETQYF
NA	NA	TRBV7-3	TRBJ1-3	TGTGCCAGCAGCACCGGACAGGGAAACACCATATATTTT	CASSTGQGNTIYF
NA	NA	TRBV21-1	TRBJ1-1	TGTGCCAGCAGCGAAGGGGACAGGGAGAACACTGAAGCTTTCTTT	CASSEGDRENTEAFF
NA	NA	TRBV7-9	TRBJ2-2	TGTGCCAGCAGCTTAGCGAGTCGCGGTTCCAACACCGGGGAGCTGTTTTTT	CASSLASRGSNTGELFF
NA	NA	TRBV5-1	TRBJ2-7	TGCGCCAGCAGCTTAACGGCCTTAAGCTCCTACGAGCAGTACTTC	CASSLTALSSYEQYF
NA	NA	TRBV6-1	TRBJ1-2	TGTGCCAGCAGTGAACCTCCGACGTCCGTATATGGCTACACCTTC	CASSEPPTSVYGYTF
TRBD1	NA	TRBV7-9	TRBJ1-5	TGTGCCAGCAGCGCGGGACAGTCAAGCAATCAGCCCCAGCATTTT	CASSAGQSSNQPQHF
NA	NA	TRBV2	TRBJ2-5	TGTGCCAGCAGTGAAGGGGTTTATCAAGAGACCCAGTACTTC	CASSEGVYQETQYF
NA	once	TRBV7-9	TRBJ1-4	TGTGCCAGCAGCTTAGATTTGGGGACCGCCGCTGGAAAACTGTTTTTT	CASSLDLGTAAGKLFF
TRBD2	NA	TRBV4-2	TRBJ2-1	TGTGCCAGCAGCCAAGAGGATGCGGCTCAGACCGGGACTAGCGGGACGAAGACCTACAATGAGCAGTTCTTC	CASSQEDAAQTGTSGTKTYNEQFF
NA	NA	TRBV25-1	TRBJ1-4	TGTGCCAGCAGCCCCAGGGGTACAACTAATGAAAAACTGTTTTTT	CASSPRGTTNEKLFF
NA	NA	TRBV10-3	TRBJ1-3	TGTGCCATCAGCAAGAGATCTCACGATACCTCTGGAAACACCATATATTTT	CAISKRSHDTSGNTIYF
NA	NA	TRBV21-1	TRBJ2-3	TGTGCCAGCAGCAGAAGAAGAGATACGCAGTATTTT	CASSRRRDTQYF